This T cell receptor (beta chain) was observed in a study of cytomegalovirus exposure and HLA in healthy donors (dated 2017 in TCRdb). General notes on the study: A later analysis indicated that the 130 or so validation repertoires were generated on the platform also employed for the 700 or so repertoires of the first cohort. The study aimed to test whether cataloging public T cell receptors could reveal signatures of past pathogen exposure. Along with the 666-subject first cohort, a separate validation cohort of roughly 110 different subjects was used. To predict cytomegalovirus infection status, the study brought together high-throughput TCR immunosequencing, statistical association of individual TCRs with disease status, and machine learning. Paper-wide results and their limitations: In a later analysis, TCRs clustered in the first cohort were found to also tend to co-occur in the approximately 110 validation repertoires, with approximately 94% of cluster scores above 0. It was suggested by the authors that the approach could potentially be generalized to other disease states and immunological phenotypes. In vitro tests confirmed that a few of the cytomegalovirus-associated TCR beta chains recognize cytomegalovirus antigens. In both the original and validation cohorts, the classifier was reported to diagnose cytomegalovirus status with high specificity and sensitivity. All 120 or so repertoires were used to score co-occurrence in the validation cohort in a later analysis, because that analysis had no HLA typing for the cohort. In the study, about 150 TCR beta chains were listed as associated with cytomegalovirus. While some public TCRs were present in many individuals, most TCR sequences turned up only very rarely across donors.

Receptors were amplified or captured by the immunoSEQ multiplex PCR assay. Concerning the study's data processing: A statistical classification framework was built for diagnosing cytomegalovirus status from the catalog of TCR beta chain sequences. TCRdb stores this immuneACCESS table with in-frame sequences only. Part of the clones is absent; in the studies checked, under half of the shortfall reflects unresolved V genes, and no reason is known for the rest. Clone size and V and J calls were adopted from that table, with D and trimming inferred from the DNA. Within this sample are around 250,000 clones, with 85% to 90% of them counted one time only. 0.3% to 0.4% of the sample is in the top ten clones. Separate from the approximately 700-subject first cohort, the validation cohort of roughly 110 subjects was the group to which the donors belonged. Concerning this clone itself: Its antigen remains undetermined. Base qualities are not recorded, but no much larger clone differs from it by a single base.

The germline V gene (reference sequence) yields SGHNT for CDR1 and YYREEE for CDR2. Trimming accounts for 4 bases at V and 6 bases at J, while the number of junction bases matched to no gene is 8. Measured from the cysteine to the phenylalanine, the CDR3 is 14 residues long. Here the CDR3 DNA is all that survives: 42 bases in frame from base 1. The chain employs TRBV5-4 and TRBJ2-7, and 9 junctional nucleotides match TRBD1. The sample was PBMCs. The source is a young woman in good health and CMV-seronegative. In nucleotides, the sequence is TGTGCCAGCAGCCCCCGGGACAGGGACGTCGAGCAGTACTTC. Translated, it gives CASSPRDRDVEQYF.